What follows is one T cell receptor beta chain and its context. Per the study methods: Estimation of nucleated cell counts relied on the amplification of reference gene primers. Clones were sequenced by immunoSEQ multiplex PCR, and TCRdb holds only the in-frame ones, with some missing. V and J calls and clone size follow that table, whereas D and trimming were derived from the DNA. Of around 250,000 clones in the sample, about 87% were seen once. The germline V and J ends were trimmed by 6 bases and 0 bases, with 9 bases remaining between them. The length of the CDR3 is 14 residues. CDR1 and CDR2 from the germline V gene are LNHDA and SQIVND (reference sequence). This record comes from a study of blood T cell repertoires in COVID-19.

The V and J genes are TRBV19 and TRBJ1-3; tentative D call: TRBD1 (6 bases). Material for sequencing was peripheral blood. This clonotype was obtained from a woman in her 70s with active or convalescent COVID-19. This CDR3 reads CASRPDSSGNTIYF. DNA of the CDR3: TGTGCCAGTAGGCCGGACAGCTCTGGAAACACCATATATTTT.